This is a list of T cell receptor beta chains from one sample in a study of beta chain features in type 1 diabetes. TCRdb keeps only in-frame clones here, not all; method: immunoSEQ multiplex PCR. The profile shows roughly 330,000 clones, roughly 14% of them singletons. The specimen was naive CD4+ T cells from blood. These receptors all stem from a woman aged 18-35 years with type 1 diabetes. Each CDR3 is given with its conserved first and last residue. Each record gives: D gene, CDR3 length, clone size, J gene, V gene, CDR3 DNA, CDR3 protein. The D gene is left open where the match is weak. A row's size may be missing; if present it is once, few, many or a size class.

D: TRBD2
length: 15
size: .
J: TRBJ2-3
V: TRBV6-6
DNA: TGTGCCAGCAGTCCCACTAGCGGGAGTTCCGATACGCAGTATTTT
CDR3: CASSPTSGSSDTQYF

D: TRBD1
length: 15
size: .
J: TRBJ2-3
V: TRBV18
DNA: TGTGCCAGCTCACCACCGAGGGACAGGCCAGATACGCAGTATTTT
CDR3: CASSPPRDRPDTQYF

D: TRBD2
length: 15
size: .
J: TRBJ2-1
V: TRBV6-5
DNA: TGTGCCAGCAGTTACGGCGGGAGCTCCTACAATGAGCAGTTCTTC
CDR3: CASSYGGSSYNEQFF

D: TRBD2
length: 16
size: .
J: TRBJ2-7
V: TRBV11-2
DNA: TGTGCCAGCAGCTCCGGGACTAGCGGGAGGGCCTACGAGCAGTACTTC
CDR3: CASSSGTSGRAYEQYF

D: TRBD2
length: 18
size: few
J: TRBJ2-3
V: TRBV7-9
DNA: TGTGCCAGCAGCTTTGGGACTAGCGGGAGGTCGTCCACAGATACGCAGTATTTT
CDR3: CASSFGTSGRSSTDTQYF

D: .
length: 16
size: .
J: TRBJ2-1
V: TRBV7-2
DNA: TGTGCCAGCAGCTTAGATAGTTCGAACTCCTACAATGAGCAGTTCTTC
CDR3: CASSLDSSNSYNEQFF

D: .
length: 16
size: .
J: TRBJ2-5
V: TRBV7-3
DNA: TGTGCCAGCAGCTTAGGACGGACTGTGGGGCAAGAGACCCAGTACTTC
CDR3: CASSLGRTVGQETQYF

D: .
length: 15
size: .
J: TRBJ2-7
V: TRBV6-4
DNA: TGTGCCAGCAGTGAAGAAAAGCTCCCGGGCTACGAGCAGTACTTC
CDR3: CASSEEKLPGYEQYF

D: .
length: 13
size: .
J: TRBJ2-7
V: TRBV5-1
DNA: TGCGCCAGCAGCTTTCAGTCATCCTACGAGCAGTACTTC
CDR3: CASSFQSSYEQYF

D: TRBD2
length: 16
size: few
J: TRBJ2-7
V: TRBV18
DNA: TGTGCCAGCTCACCATCAAGAGGACTAGCGGGAGCCGAGCAGTACTTC
CDR3: CASSPSRGLAGAEQYF

D: .
length: 16
size: .
J: TRBJ1-1
V: TRBV18
DNA: TGTGCCAGCTCACCAAGGCAGGGTTATGGGAACACTGAAGCTTTCTTT
CDR3: CASSPRQGYGNTEAFF

D: TRBD1
length: 14
size: few
J: TRBJ2-7
V: TRBV2
DNA: TGTGCCAGCAGATCCGGACAGGGTAATGGCGAGCAGTACTTC
CDR3: CASRSGQGNGEQYF

D: TRBD2
length: 18
size: few
J: TRBJ2-3
V: TRBV7-9
DNA: TGTGCCAGCAGCGGGGGACTAGCGGGAGGTGTTCGCACAGATACGCAGTATTTT
CDR3: CASSGGLAGGVRTDTQYF

D: .
length: 17
size: few
J: TRBJ1-5
V: TRBV11-2
DNA: TGTGCCAGCAGCTTAGGGCCCGGGGGGCCGAGCAATCAGCCCCAGCATTTT
CDR3: CASSLGPGGPSNQPQHF

D: TRBD1
length: 15
size: .
J: TRBJ1-5
V: TRBV4-2
DNA: TGTGCCAGCAGCCAGACCGGGACAGGCAATCAGCCCCAGCATTTT
CDR3: CASSQTGTGNQPQHF

D: .
length: 15
size: few
J: TRBJ1-1
V: TRBV7-9
DNA: TGTGCCAGCAGCTTAGGAGGCAGCCTCAACACTGAAGCTTTCTTT
CDR3: CASSLGGSLNTEAFF

D: .
length: 12
size: few
J: TRBJ2-5
V: TRBV29-1
DNA: TGCAGCGTTGGGCAGGACACCAGGACCCAGTACTTC
CDR3: CSVGQDTRTQYF

D: TRBD1
length: 15
size: few
J: TRBJ2-1
V: TRBV9
DNA: TGTGCCAGCAGCACAGGACAGGGTTCCTACAATGAGCAGTTCTTC
CDR3: CASSTGQGSYNEQFF

D: TRBD2
length: 15
size: few
J: TRBJ2-7
V: TRBV5-4
DNA: TGTGCCAGCAGCTTGGATGGCGGGAGGCCCTACGAGCAGTACTTC
CDR3: CASSLDGGRPYEQYF

D: .
length: 14
size: few
J: TRBJ1-5
V: TRBV29-1
DNA: TGCAGCGTTGCGATTGGGGAGACCAATCAGCCCCAGCATTTT
CDR3: CSVAIGETNQPQHF

D: .
length: 15
size: few
J: TRBJ1-2
V: TRBV6-6
DNA: TGTGCCAGCAGTTACACGGGGGACGGCAACTATGGCTACACCTTC
CDR3: CASSYTGDGNYGYTF